The 19 T cell receptor beta chains below come from one sample, sequenced in a study of graft-versus-host responses after intestinal transplantation. Researchers processed graft tissue to release intraepithelial and lamina propria lymphocytes. Clones were sequenced by immunoSEQ multiplex PCR, and TCRdb holds only the in-frame ones, with some missing. The sample records more than 50,000 clones, roughly 90% being singletons. Sequenced here: ileum tissue, sampled more than 350 days after transplant. The receptors originated from a human patient who received an intestinal transplant, so some T cells may come from the graft donor.

CDR3 DNA: TGTGCCAGCAGCGTCCGCGGGGGGCCCCAAGAGACCCAGTACTTC. It translates to CASSVRGGPQETQYF. The V and J genes are TRBV9 and TRBJ2-5; 8 positions match TRBD2. Germline CDR1 is SGDLS and CDR2 is YYNGEE. Trimming at V came to 2 bases and at J to 1 base, leaving 4 bases not matched to a gene. The CDR3 covers 15 residues.

The genes are TRBV7-9 and TRBJ2-2; D unresolved. This CDR3 spans 13 amino acids. Per the germline V gene, CDR1 is SEHNR and CDR2 is FQNEAQ (reference sequence). V shed 8 bases and J shed 8 bases, with 15 bases lying between them. In DNA form, the CDR3 reads TGTGCCAGCGGGATGTCGGACCCAGGGGAGCTGTTTTTT. It encodes CASGMSDPGELFF.

The V and J genes are TRBV28 and TRBJ2-2; D call uncertain. Trimming pared 8 bases from V and 1 base from J, leaving 5 bases between. The germline gives CDR1 MDHEN, CDR2 SYDVKM. There are 12 residues in the CDR3. The CDR3 sequence: CASGQNTGELFF. In DNA, the CDR3 is TGTGCCAGCGGCCAGAACACCGGGGAGCTGTTTTTT.

CDR3 DNA sequence: TGTGCCAGCAGTCTGACAGGGGTGACTGAAAAACTGTTTTTT. This sequence encodes CASSLTGVTEKLFF. The chain combines TRBV5-5 with TRBJ1-4, with 8 bases lining up with TRBD1. The CDR3 has 14 amino acids. Germline CDR1 is SGHKS and CDR2 is YYEKEE (reference sequence). V lost 5 bases to trimming and J lost 7 bases; unmatched junction nucleotides: 7.

This clone was observed a few times. The CDR3 sequence is CASSLEAPVGGEAFF. The CDR3 DNA is TGCGCCAGCAGCTTGGAGGCCCCGGTGGGGGGTGAAGCTTTCTTT. The chain combines TRBV5-1 with TRBJ1-1; D is perhaps TRBD1 (5 bases). The CDR3 runs 15 residues. Germline values: CDR1 SGHRS, CDR2 YFSETQ. With 0 bases removed from V and 7 bases from J, the gap between germline ends came to 16 bases.

This clone was recorded a few times. The rearrangement joins TRBV7-9 to TRBJ2-7; D not resolved. CDR1 SEHNR and CDR2 FQNEAQ come from the germline V gene (reference sequence). V was pared by 2 bases and J by 4 bases, with 6 bases between. CDR3 length: 12 amino acids. The CDR3 sequence: CASSLSEYEQYF. DNA for the CDR3: TGTGCCAGCAGCTTATCAGAATACGAGCAGTACTTC.

The count of this clone is one. Here the CDR3 reads CASSQQEPLDSPLHF. The CDR3 DNA is TGCGCCAGCAGCCAACAGGAACCCCTGGATTCACCCCTCCACTTT. The chain recombines TRBV4-1 with TRBJ1-6; D not resolved. V was shortened by 2 bases and J by 8 bases, with 13 bases between the two germline ends. Germline V gene data show CDR1 as MGHRA and CDR2 as YSYEKL. The CDR3 totals 15 residues.

The rearrangement links TRBV12-5 to TRBJ2-1; no firm D call. This CDR3 spans 11 amino acids. Trimming pared 0 bases from V and 10 bases from J, leaving 4 bases between. From germline, CDR1 is LGHNT and CDR2 FRNRAP. The CDR3 sequence is CASGLVREQFF. CDR3 in DNA: TGTGCTAGTGGTTTGGTGAGAGAGCAGTTCTTC.

The rearrangement uses TRBV7-3 and TRBJ2-2; 8 nucleotides agree with TRBD2. The V gene's germline CDR1 is SGHTA and CDR2 FQGTGA. The V and J ends lost 8 bases and 10 bases, in that order; junction bases with no gene match: 18. The CDR3 length is 16 residues. The CDR3 is CASYTGSGTRVLELFF. The CDR3, as DNA: TGTGCCAGCTACACCGGTTCCGGGACTAGGGTTCTGGAGCTGTTTTTT.

This chain uses TRBV27 with TRBJ2-5, with 7 bases fitting TRBD1. V lost 11 bases and J lost 2; bases outside the gene matches: 11. The CDR3 is 14 residues long. Germline assignment: CDR1 MNHEY and CDR2 SMNVEV (reference sequence). Written as DNA, the CDR3 is TGTGCCGGAACCCGGGACAGTGGACAAGAGACCCAGTACTTC. Translating it yields CAGTRDSGQETQYF.

The chain carries TRBV9 and TRBJ2-5; the D gene is possibly TRBD1 (6 bases). Trimming cost V 0 bases and J 0 bases, with 15 bases left between them. This CDR3 is 17 amino acids long. Germline CDR1 reads SGDLS; CDR2 reads YYNGEE. The CDR3 sequence is CASSVAQVQGYQETQYF. The CDR3 DNA sequence: TGTGCCAGCAGCGTAGCCCAGGTCCAGGGGTACCAAGAGACCCAGTACTTC.

The V call is TRBV5-6, the J call TRBJ2-3; 11 bases align to TRBD2. Germline values: CDR1 SGHDT, CDR2 YYEEEE. CDR3 length: 16 amino acids. The V segment lost 4 bases and the J segment 2 bases; nucleotides outside the gene matches: 6. The CDR3 DNA follows: TGTGCCAGCAGCCCGAGGACTAGCGGGTACACAGATACGCAGTATTTT. Translating gives CASSPRTSGYTDTQYF.

The V gene is TRBV6-1, the J gene TRBJ2-1; no clear D. In germline, CDR1 is MNHNS, CDR2 SASEGT. The CDR3 sequence is 15 residues long. The V gene lost 0 bases and the J gene lost 4 bases, with 10 bases spanning the gap. CDR3 in DNA: TGTGCCAGCAGTGAAGCACAGACGAGTTACAATGAGCAGTTCTTC. Its translation: CASSEAQTSYNEQFF.

This clone was seen once. J is TRBJ1-1 and V is TRBV9, with unresolved D. CDR1 and CDR2 (germline): SGDLS, YYNGEE. Trimming pared 0 bases from V and 5 bases from J, leaving 11 bases between. The CDR3 has 14 residues. CDR3 in DNA: TGTGCCAGCAGCGTAGATCCGGGAGAGACTGAAGCTTTCTTT. Protein product: CASSVDPGETEAFF.

The count of this clone is one. The chain joins TRBV2 to TRBJ2-5; 14 bases match TRBD2. J lost 5 bases, V lost 7 bases, and 9 bases had no gene match. This CDR3 comprises 16 residues. Per the germline V gene, CDR1 is SNHLY and CDR2 is FYNNEI. Here the CDR3 reads CASIQGLAGVRETQYF. The CDR3 coding sequence is TGTGCCAGCATCCAGGGACTAGCGGGAGTCCGGGAGACCCAGTACTTC.

The chain is built from TRBV10-3 and TRBJ1-5, with 9 bases matching TRBD1. The CDR3 is made up of 14 amino acids. The germline V gene encodes CDR1 ENHRY and CDR2 SYGVKD. J gave up 2 bases and V 10 bases, and 6 bases lay outside the gene matches. The CDR3 protein is CASQTGGGNQPQHF. The CDR3 bases are TGTGCCAGCCAGACAGGGGGAGGCAATCAGCCCCAGCATTTT.

The sample holds one count of this clone. CDR3 protein: CASSELGFSVNRNQPQHF. DNA of the CDR3: TGTGCCAGCAGTGAACTTGGGTTCTCTGTTAACCGCAATCAGCCCCAGCATTTT. J is TRBJ1-5 and V is TRBV2; D unclear. The CDR3 has 18 residues. V gave up 2 bases and J gave up 2 bases, with 19 bases separating them. Germline CDR1 is SNHLY and CDR2 is FYNNEI.

A word on this clone: One end of the junction does not line up with germline, which may come from a read error. This rearrangement joins TRBV6-5 to TRBJ2-1; 7 nucleotides agree with TRBD2. Germline CDR1 MNHEY, CDR2 SVGAGI. The CDR3 consists of 15 residues. Here the CDR3 reads CASSHSQTSSGEQFF. CDR3 coding DNA: TGTGCCAGCAGTCACTCTCAGACTAGCTCTGGGGAGCAGTTCTTC.

This chain links TRBV6-5 with TRBJ2-7, with no clear D. The CDR3 contains 15 residues. CDR1 and CDR2 (germline): MNHEY, SVGAGI. V lost 4 bases, J lost 1 base, and 14 bases lay in between. CDR3 amino acids: CASSSRDLRSYEQYF. CDR3 coding DNA: TGTGCCAGCAGTTCAAGGGATCTTAGGTCCTACGAGCAGTACTTC.